This T cell receptor beta chain was sequenced during a study of blood T cell repertoires in COVID-19. About the research overall: Italy, Spain and the United States were the sources of the convalescent and acute COVID-19 samples. The cDNA or gDNA used as material had been derived from T cells, B-cell-depleted T cells, or PBMCs.

TCRdb's table, derived via immunoSEQ multiplex PCR, lists solely in-frame clones and lacks some. The table includes 250,000 to 400,000 clones, approximately 87% detected once. Everyone who took part was roughly 18 to 89 years old, and they came from about 25 US areas. Per the germline V gene, CDR1 is LGHNA and CDR2 is YSLEER. The CDR3 length is 17 residues. V gave up 0 bases and J gave up 2 bases, with 13 bases separating them. Sequenced material: PBMCs or T cells enriched from blood (not recorded which). The receptor comes from a woman in her twenties or thirties who had recovered from COVID-19. The rearrangement joins TRBV4-3 to TRBJ1-4, with a weak D call TRBD1 (5 bases). The CDR3 DNA is TGCGCCAGCAGCCAAGATCCCCCGGGGGGGACTAATGAAAAACTGTTTTTT. It specifies CASSQDPPGGTNEKLFF.